This TCR beta chain is drawn from a study of blood T cells in healthy people across ages. With a J-beta primer mix and a sample-barcoded 5' primer, a second PCR ran about 6 to 11 cycles. TCRdb used MiXCR to reprocess the 5' RACE reads, holding one entry per CDR3 protein. This sample yields some 700,000 distinct CDR3 sequences, of which around a fifth are seen a single time; about 20% belongs to the top ten. Trimming cost V 2 bases and J 4 bases, with 14 bases left between them. The CDR3 runs to 16 residues. Germline V gene lookup returns CDR1 MNHEY and CDR2 SMNVEV (reference sequence). Sequenced sample: blood. The receptor's source is a man aged 70 or older in good health. The genes are TRBV27 and TRBJ2-2; the D call may be TRBD1 or TRBD2 (5 bases each). The CDR3 loop reads CASSLNLGVVTGELFF. The CDR3 DNA sequence: TGTGCCAGCAGTTTAAACCTGGGGGTAGTCACCGGGGAGCTGTTTTTT.